This entry concerns a single TCR beta chain. Its cognate antigen has yet to be identified. Base qualities are missing; no much larger clone stands one base away. This entry belongs to a study of blood T cells in healthy people across ages (dated by TCRdb to the mid-2010s). The study in broad terms: In model experiments, template switching captured about one uniquely barcoded TCR beta cDNA molecule for every two T cells. The study measured age-related changes in TCR beta repertoire diversity using deep sequencing normalized with unique cDNA molecular identifiers. The donors were split into four age groups: young (average 16 years), middle-aged (about 40), aged (more than 60) and long-lived (approximately 80). To avoid experimental bias, donors of different ages were distributed randomly across sequencing lanes. Two additional independent replicas of 1 million unique cDNA reads from the same blood draw were analyzed for two donors (one aged 18 to 30 and one aged 80 or older).

Libraries came from 5' RACE. The data were produced on an Illumina HiSeq 2500. A second roughly 6 to 11 cycle PCR used a sample-barcoded 5' primer and a J-beta primer mix. Each TCR beta cDNA molecule received a unique molecular identifier from a template-switch 5' adaptor carrying 12 random nucleotides. At least 3 million CDR3-containing paired-end reads were obtained from each sample. First-strand cDNA synthesis was performed from all RNA using the Mint cDNA synthesis kit, with priming by a TRBC-specific oligonucleotide. After uracil-DNA glycosylase treatment, a first 18-cycle PCR used universal primers M1SS and BC2_uni_R on all cDNA. The study's own analysis went as follows. Normalization of each sample was performed by random selection of 1 million high-quality reads, each carrying a distinct molecular identifier. Instead of being binned into consensus sequences, reads that shared molecular identifiers were thrown out. MiTCR, with a Q25 quality threshold and the strictest error-elimination algorithm, was used for CDR3 identification, clonotype clustering and error correction. A nonparametric unseen species model using Euler transformation provided a lower-bound estimate of total TCR beta diversity. TCRdb reanalyzed the raw reads on its own, using fastp at Q25 for trimming and MiXCR for clone calling, and kept in-frame beta chains. Each entry merges the rows of one CDR3 protein and shows their most common DNA and genes. It is TCRdb's table, rather than the study itself, that gives the V and J calls and clone size. For this sample there are roughly 2 million distinct CDR3 sequences; around half appear just once. Over 2% of the sample is taken by the ten largest.

Measured from the cysteine to the phenylalanine, the CDR3 is 14 residues long. The kept DNA is CDR3 alone, 42 bases in frame from the first base. CDR1 and CDR2 are drawn from the germline V gene: SGHRS, YFSETQ. Trimming costs V 0 bases and J 4 bases, and their ends lie 10 bases apart. Study-wide conclusions, independent of this receptor: Bulk unsorted PBMC profiling prevented conclusive comparison of naive and antigen-experienced compartments. Compared with the aged group, the long-lived group had more naive CD4+ T cells, fewer expanded clones and increased TCR diversity, suggesting age selection. Observed TCR beta diversity per million T cells fell roughly linearly with age, and a significant reduction was already apparent by age about 38. Total diversity estimates from one million sequenced T cells were considered lower bounds and underestimates. Because the CMV infection status of the donors was unknown, age-related changes in expanded clonotypes may potentially have been confounded. Observed TCR beta diversity correlated strongly with the percentage of naive T cells measured by flow cytometry.

Donors were 39 systemically healthy Caucasian individuals from Russia aged 6 to 90 years. Approximately 9.3 milliliters of peripheral blood were collected from each donor into EDTA-treated Vacutainer tubes. Ficoll-Paque density-gradient centrifugation was used to isolate PBMCs, with at least 7 million obtained per sample. Trizol reagent was used to extract total RNA from PBMCs, with at least 5 micrograms per sample. The percentages of naive CD45RAhigh/CD27high T cells were determined by flow cytometry on a PBMC aliquot from every donor. The TCR sequence derives from a woman aged 40-49 years in good health. The rearranged segments are TRBV5-1 and TRBJ2-5, with the D call perhaps TRBD1 or TRBD2, each one matching 5 bases. The source material was blood. The sequence in DNA is TGCGCCAGCAGCTTGGAGGCAGGGACAGAGACCCAGTACTTC. It is translated as CASSLEAGTETQYF.